Below, one T cell receptor beta chain is given with its context. What it recognizes is unknown. These data belong to a study of radiation and T cells in renal cell carcinoma. Findings and limits, study-wide: Pretreatment tumor biopsies were lacking, so baseline clonotypes are unknown.

The time point was: blood 4 weeks post-SBRT, at nephrectomy. Treatment given: 15 Gy SBRT to primary tumor, nephrectomy 4 weeks later. CDR1 and CDR2 from the germline V gene are SGHTA and FQGNSA. Trimming pared 4 bases from V and 10 bases from J, leaving 14 bases between. This CDR3 has 14 residues. TCRdb keeps only in-frame clones here, not all; method: immunoSEQ multiplex PCR. This table has some 150,000 clones, 70% to 90% appearing once. The source of this sequence is a woman in her forties or fifties with renal cell carcinoma. The chain carries TRBV7-2 and TRBJ1-6; tentative D call: TRBD1 (5 bases). Sequencing used blood, obtained from a patient whose treatment included radiotherapy and nephrectomy. The CDR3 is CASSSLTATSPLHF. In nucleotides, the CDR3 is TGTGCCAGCAGCTCATTGACAGCTACCTCACCCCTCCACTTT.